One sample yielded the 24 T cell receptor beta chains listed below, sequenced in a study of blood T cell repertoires in COVID-19. Data came from immunoSEQ multiplex PCR; TCRdb stores just in-frame clones and leaves some out. Of 120,000 or so clones in the sample, about 70% were seen once. Material: peripheral blood. These receptor sequences come from a woman in her 70s with acute or convalescent COVID-19.

In its sample, this clone was seen a few times. The chain couples TRBV18 to TRBJ1-4, with 9 bases lining up with TRBD1. CDR1 and CDR2 from the germline V gene are KGHSH and LQKENI. V lost 3 bases, J lost 6 bases, and 5 bases stayed unmatched. CDR3 size: 15 residues. The CDR3 protein is CASSPGQGSDEKLFF. The CDR3 DNA reads as TGTGCCAGCTCACCCGGACAGGGGAGCGATGAAAAACTGTTTTTT.

The rearrangement joins TRBV30 to TRBJ1-6; D uncertain. This CDR3 region has 16 residues. Germline V lookup: CDR1 GTSNPN, CDR2 SVGIG (reference sequence). Trimming shortened V by 0 bases and J by 10 bases, and 19 bases separated the two germline ends. CDR3 coding DNA: TGTGCCTGGAGTGTACGCGGGAGAACATCCGGGTCACCCCTCCACTTT. This translates into CAWSVRGRTSGSPLHF. The variable domain in full, completed from reference TRBV30 and TRBJ1-6, reads SQTIHQWPATLVQPVGSPLSLECTVEGTSNPNLYWYRQAAGRGLQLLFYSVGIGQISSEVPQNLSASRPQDRQFILSSKKLLLSDSGFYLCAWSVRGRTSGSPLHFGNGTRLTVT.

J is TRBJ1-1 and V is TRBV21-1; TRBD1, the table's D call, lacks a check against the DNA. TRBV21-1 is flagged as a pseudogene. The CDR3 totals 13 residues. As DNA, the CDR3 is TGTGCCGCCGGACAGATTTTGACCACTGAAGCTTTCTTT. It specifies CAAGQILTTEAFF.

The chain couples TRBV6-2 or TRBV6-3 to TRBJ1-5, with 8 bases identical to TRBD1. The CDR3 sequence is 14 residues long. The V and J ends lost 6 bases and 7 bases, in that order; junction bases with no gene match: 8. Germline V gene lookup returns CDR1 MNHEY and CDR2 SVGEGT. In DNA form, the CDR3 reads TGTGCCAGCAGCCAAGGACAGGGCTGGCAGCCCCAGCATTTT. It specifies CASSQGQGWQPQHF.

This clone was found a few times. V gene TRBV10-3 combines with J gene TRBJ1-1; maybe TRBD1 (6 bases). This CDR3 comprises 13 residues. Looked up from germline, CDR1 is ENHRY and CDR2 is SYGVKD. V lost 3 bases, J lost 12 bases, and 17 bases lay in between. The CDR3 sequence is CAISDTGPGVTFF. The CDR3 bases are TGTGCCATCAGTGACACCGGGCCAGGGGTGACTTTCTTT.

The V and J genes are TRBV19 and TRBJ1-5, with 7 bases matching TRBD1. The CDR3 is 17 amino acids. Trimming removed 5 bases from V and 0 bases from J; junction bases left unmatched: 10. CDR1 LNHDA and CDR2 SQIVND come from the germline V gene (reference sequence). The chain's CDR3 is CASSGSTGSYSNQPQHF. The CDR3 bases are TGTGCCAGTAGTGGGTCGACAGGGAGTTATAGCAATCAGCCCCAGCATTTT.

Here the CDR3 reads CASRLRGTDTQYF. The CDR3 nucleotides read TGTGCCAGCAGGTTGAGGGGCACAGATACGCAGTATTTT. This chain connects TRBV7-8 to TRBJ2-3, with D possibly TRBD2 on 5 matching bases. The CDR3 covers 13 residues. Deletions cut 6 bases from V and 1 base from J, with 8 bases between. Germline loops: CDR1 SGHVS, CDR2 FQNEAQ.

This clone appeared a single time. The chain carries TRBV6-6 and TRBJ2-7, with 7 bases that match TRBD1. In germline, CDR1 is MNHNY, CDR2 SVGAGI (reference sequence). The CDR3 extends over 13 amino acids. V trimming: 7 bases; J trimming: 3 bases; junction bases outside the gene matches: 6. In DNA, the CDR3 is TGTGCCAGCACCCTAGGGACAGTCTACGAGCAGTACTTC. This translates into CASTLGTVYEQYF.

This chain connects TRBV6-1 to TRBJ1-2; D remains unclear. CDR1 MNHNS and CDR2 SASEGT come from the germline V gene. The ends were cut back, 3 bases at V and 8 bases at J, with 16 bases in the middle. The CDR3 has 14 residues. The CDR3 DNA is TGTGCCAGCAGTGACCCCCCGGGAGGCCTCGGCTACACCTTC. Its translation: CASSDPPGGLGYTF.

The chain combines TRBV6-5 with TRBJ1-1, with TRBD1 as a possible D gene (5 bases). The ends were cut back, 2 bases at V and 2 bases at J, with 12 bases in the middle. The CDR3 totals 15 residues. CDR1 and CDR2 from the germline V gene are MNHEY and SVGAGI. CDR3 DNA: TGTGCCAGCAGTTACCGAGGAGGGGTAAACACTGAAGCTTTCTTT. Amino acids: CASSYRGGVNTEAFF.

This clone was seen a few times. The CDR3 here is CASSYDRRGPNNQPQHF. Here the CDR3 DNA reads TGTGCCAGCAGTTACGACCGCAGGGGGCCAAACAATCAGCCCCAGCATTTT. The rearrangement uses TRBV6-2 or TRBV6-3 and TRBJ1-5, with 8 bases aligning to TRBD1. Germline V gene lookup returns CDR1 MNHEY and CDR2 SVGEGT. With 2 bases clipped from V and 3 bases from J, the junction kept 9 bases outside the gene matches. The CDR3 has 17 amino acids.

This clone was seen more than once but under ten times. The rearrangement uses TRBV25-1 and TRBJ2-7; TRBD1 agrees at 10 bases. There are 14 residues in the CDR3. Germline lookup yields CDR1 MGHDK and CDR2 SYGVNS. With 5 bases clipped from V and 5 bases from J, the junction kept 6 bases outside the gene matches. The CDR3 region is CASSKGQGRDEQYF. The CDR3 DNA follows: TGTGCCAGCAGTAAGGGACAGGGGAGGGACGAGCAGTACTTC.

This sequence joins TRBV6-5 and TRBJ1-2; 7 bases line up with TRBD1. The CDR3 covers 16 residues. The J segment lost 6 bases and the V segment lost 0 bases, leaving 10 bases of the junction unmatched. Looked up from germline, CDR1 is MNHEY and CDR2 is SVGAGI. CDR3: CASSYSSMGRGNGYTF. The CDR3 coding sequence is TGTGCCAGCAGTTACTCGAGTATGGGCAGGGGGAATGGCTACACCTTC.

V gene TRBV9 combines with J gene TRBJ1-3; tentatively, D is TRBD1 (5 bases). With 4 bases removed from V and 4 bases from J, the gap between germline ends came to 15 bases. Germline assignment: CDR1 SGDLS and CDR2 YYNGEE. This CDR3 spans 15 amino acids. The CDR3 loop is CASSLQGHLGNTIYF. CDR3 nucleotides: TGTGCCAGCAGCTTGCAGGGTCATTTGGGAAACACCATATATTTT.

V usage is TRBV6-6 and J usage is TRBJ1-2, with a tentative D call TRBD1 (6 bases). Germline V CDR1 and CDR2: MNHNY, SVGAGI (reference sequence). V was trimmed by 10 bases and J by 3 bases, leaving 15 bases between them. This CDR3 has 13 amino acids. The CDR3: CATNGQIYYGYTF. The CDR3 nucleotides read TGTGCCACTAATGGACAGATCTACTATGGCTACACCTTC.

This clone was picked up a small number of times. The chain is built from TRBV19 and TRBJ2-2; unclear D gene. The CDR3 spans 12 residues. Germline assignment: CDR1 LNHDA and CDR2 SQIVND (reference sequence). Trimming stripped 4 bases from V and 12 bases from J, with 12 bases between. The CDR3 nucleotides are TGTGCCAGTAGTACAGGTCCGCCGAAGCTGTTTTTT. Translation: CASSTGPPKLFF.

The V gene is TRBV5-5, the J gene TRBJ2-5; D possibly corresponds to TRBD1 (6 bases). Trimming stripped 0 bases from V and 6 bases from J, with 12 bases between. This CDR3 is 14 amino acids long. Germline CDR1 reads SGHKS; CDR2 reads YYEKEE (reference sequence). CDR3 region: CASSLAVGAKTQYF. The CDR3 DNA follows: TGTGCCAGCAGCTTGGCTGTGGGGGCCAAGACCCAGTACTTC.

The V gene is TRBV7-2, the J gene TRBJ1-2; 9 nucleotides agree with TRBD1. The CDR3 spans 15 residues. The junction had 8 bases not matched to a gene; V was cut back by 5 bases and J by 4 bases. CDR1 and CDR2 (germline): SGHTA, FQGNSA. CDR3 in DNA: TGTGCCAGCAGCAGGGACAGGGCCACCGTCTATGGCTACACCTTC. Protein product: CASSRDRATVYGYTF.

CDR3 loop: CSGTENEKLFF. The CDR3, as DNA: TGCAGTGGGACAGAGAATGAAAAACTGTTTTTT. The genes are TRBV20-1 and TRBJ1-4; a weak D match, TRBD1 (6 bases). CDR1 DFQATT and CDR2 SNEGSKA come from the germline V gene (reference sequence). V lost 7 bases and J 5 bases, leaving 8 bases between the germline ends. CDR3 size: 11 residues.

This clone was counted only a few times. V and J are TRBV11-2 and TRBJ2-7; TRBD1 agrees at 8 bases. This CDR3 region has 15 residues. With 3 bases clipped from V and 3 bases from J, the junction kept 7 bases outside the gene matches. Germline CDR1 and CDR2: SGHAT and FQNNGV. CDR3 sequence: CASSLDRTGNYEQYF. The CDR3 coding sequence is TGTGCCAGCAGCTTGGATCGGACAGGGAACTACGAGCAGTACTTC.

This clone showed up many times. This CDR3 is also generated by other DNA sequences in the sample. The CDR3 reads CASSFPGTEAFF. CDR3 nucleotide sequence: TGTGCCAGCAGTTTCCCGGGCACTGAAGCTTTCTTT. The chain combines TRBV12-3 or TRBV12-4 with TRBJ1-1; D uncertain. The V and J ends lost 3 bases and 4 bases respectively, with 6 bases between them. CDR3 size: 12 residues.

V and J are TRBV18 and TRBJ2-3, with 10 nucleotides matching TRBD2. Germline loops: CDR1 KGHSH, CDR2 LQKENI. The junction had 10 bases not matched to a gene; V was cut back by 3 bases and J by 4 bases. The CDR3 has 17 residues. The CDR3 sequence is CASSPPGLSGGADTQYF. The DNA of the CDR3 is TGTGCCAGCTCACCCCCTGGCCTAAGCGGGGGGGCAGATACGCAGTATTTT.

The chain uses TRBV5-6 and TRBJ2-6, with D possibly TRBD2 on 6 matching bases. Trimming shortened V by 3 bases and J by 4 bases, and 20 bases separated the two germline ends. The CDR3 totals 18 residues. Germline V gene data show CDR1 as SGHDT and CDR2 as YYEEEE. The CDR3 reads CASSWGRTRGSGANVLTF. The CDR3 region has the DNA TGTGCCAGCAGCTGGGGGAGGACACGGGGCTCCGGGGCCAACGTCCTGACTTTC.

The chain links TRBV4-1 to TRBJ1-4, with D perhaps matching TRBD1 (5 bases). V lost 1 base and J 8 bases, leaving 17 bases between the germline ends. Germline loops: CDR1 MGHRA, CDR2 YSYEKL. The CDR3 extends over 16 amino acids. CDR3 in amino acids: CASSQGGGVRREKLFF. CDR3 sequence (DNA): TGCGCCAGCAGCCAAGGGGGCGGGGTAAGAAGAGAAAAACTGTTTTTT.